This is a list of T cell receptor beta chains from one sample in a study of naive and memory T cell subsets. TCRdb itself ran the UMI-ligation and nested PCR reads through MiXCR, one entry per CDR3 protein. The table includes 150,000 or so distinct CDR3 sequences, approximately 15% detected once. The sequencing sample was made of naive CD4+ T cells from blood. Receptor source: a human donor in good health. The CDR3 runs from the conserved cysteine through the conserved F or W. The D gene is left open where the match is weak. Rows give clone size only sometimes, using once, few, many, or a class for an expanded clone.

TRBD1 TRBJ1-5 18 TRBV29-1 . CSVLLYGTGSHSNQPQHF TGCAGCGTTCTACTATACGGGACAGGGAGTCATAGCAATCAGCCCCAGCATTTT
. TRBJ2-1 17 TRBV7-9 few CASSLYGGGDREDEQFF TGTGCCAGCAGCTTATACGGGGGAGGCGACAGGGAAGATGAGCAGTTCTTC
TRBD2 TRBJ2-7 14 TRBV7-9 many CASSPIAGVGEQYF TGTGCCAGCAGCCCAATAGCGGGAGTAGGCGAGCAGTACTTC
. TRBJ2-7 14 TRBV20-1 few CSARVGPQRVEQYF TGCAGTGCTAGAGTGGGTCCCCAACGGGTCGAGCAGTACTTC
. TRBJ2-5 15 TRBV7-2 few CASSLRGYKSETQYF TGTGCCAGCAGCTTGCGAGGGTACAAATCGGAGACCCAGTACTTC
. TRBJ1-5 13 TRBV29-1 few CSVEDGGDQPQHF TGCAGCGTTGAAGACGGCGGAGATCAGCCCCAGCATTTT
TRBD1 TRBJ2-3 13 TRBV20-1 . CSAEDRGTDTQYF TGCAGTGCCGAAGACAGGGGCACAGATACGCAGTATTTT
TRBD1 TRBJ2-7 14 TRBV10-3 few CAINYRGPSYEQYF TGTGCCATCAATTACAGGGGTCCCTCCTACGAGCAGTACTTC
. TRBJ2-7 16 TRBV4-3 . CASSPPRPSDSYEQYF TGCGCCAGCAGCCCCCCCCGGCCTAGTGATTCCTACGAGCAGTACTTC
. TRBJ1-2 14 TRBV4-3 . CASSPSLDSYGYTF TGCGCCAGCAGCCCTTCGCTGGACAGCTATGGCTACACCTTC
. TRBJ2-7 14 TRBV29-1 . CSVESGLDPYEQYF TGCAGCGTTGAGTCTGGGCTCGATCCCTACGAGCAGTACTTC